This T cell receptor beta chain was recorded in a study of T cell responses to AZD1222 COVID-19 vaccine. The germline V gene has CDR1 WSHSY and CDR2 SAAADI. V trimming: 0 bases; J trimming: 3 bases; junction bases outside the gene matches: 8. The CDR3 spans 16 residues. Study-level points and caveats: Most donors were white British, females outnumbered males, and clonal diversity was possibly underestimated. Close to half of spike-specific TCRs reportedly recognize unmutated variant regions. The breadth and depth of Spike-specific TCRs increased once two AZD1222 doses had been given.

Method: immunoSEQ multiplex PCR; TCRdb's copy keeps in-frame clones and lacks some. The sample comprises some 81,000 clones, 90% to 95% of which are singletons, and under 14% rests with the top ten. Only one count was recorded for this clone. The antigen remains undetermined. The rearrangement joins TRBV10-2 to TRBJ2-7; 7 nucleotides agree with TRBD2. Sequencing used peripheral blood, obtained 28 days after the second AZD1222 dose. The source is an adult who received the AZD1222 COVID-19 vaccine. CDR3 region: CASSESESSGNYEQYF. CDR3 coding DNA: TGCGCCAGCAGTGAGTCGGAGTCTAGCGGCAACTACGAGCAGTACTTC.